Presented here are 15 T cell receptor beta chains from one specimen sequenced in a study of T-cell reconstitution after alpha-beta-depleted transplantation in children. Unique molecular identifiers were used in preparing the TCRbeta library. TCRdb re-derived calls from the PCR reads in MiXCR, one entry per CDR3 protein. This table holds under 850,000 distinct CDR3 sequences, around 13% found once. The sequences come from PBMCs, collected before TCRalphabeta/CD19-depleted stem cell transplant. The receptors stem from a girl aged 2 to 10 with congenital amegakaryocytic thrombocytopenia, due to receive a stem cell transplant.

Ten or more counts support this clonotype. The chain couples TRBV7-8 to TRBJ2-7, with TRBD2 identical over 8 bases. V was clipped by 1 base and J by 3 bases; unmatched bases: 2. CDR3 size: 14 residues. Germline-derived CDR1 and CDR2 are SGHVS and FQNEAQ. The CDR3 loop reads CASSLGAGVYEQYF. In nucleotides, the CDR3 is TGTGCCAGCAGCTTAGGAGCGGGGGTCTACGAGCAGTACTTC.

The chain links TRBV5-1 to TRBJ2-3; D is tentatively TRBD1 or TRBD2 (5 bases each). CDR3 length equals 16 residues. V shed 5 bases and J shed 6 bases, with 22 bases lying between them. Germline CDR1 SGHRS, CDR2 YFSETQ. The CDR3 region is CASRTGSGRETDTQYF. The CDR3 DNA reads TGCGCCAGCAGGACCGGCTCGGGACGCGAGACCGATACGCAGTATTTT.

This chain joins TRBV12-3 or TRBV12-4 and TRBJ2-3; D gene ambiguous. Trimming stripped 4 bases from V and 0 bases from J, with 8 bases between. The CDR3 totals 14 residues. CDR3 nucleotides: TGTGCCAGCAGTTCCACGGACAGCACAGATACGCAGTATTTT. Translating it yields CASSSTDSTDTQYF.

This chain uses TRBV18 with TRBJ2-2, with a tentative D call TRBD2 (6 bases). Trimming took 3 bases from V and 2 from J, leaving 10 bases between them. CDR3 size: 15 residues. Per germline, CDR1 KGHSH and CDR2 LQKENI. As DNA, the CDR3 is TGTGCCAGCTCACCGATCGGGAGCAACACCGGGGAGCTGTTTTTT. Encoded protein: CASSPIGSNTGELFF.

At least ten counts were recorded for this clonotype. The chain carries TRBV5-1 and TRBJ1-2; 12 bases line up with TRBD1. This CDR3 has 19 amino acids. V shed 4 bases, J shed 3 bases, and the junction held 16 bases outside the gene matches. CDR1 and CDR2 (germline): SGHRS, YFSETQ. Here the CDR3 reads CASSVPGQGARPEYYGYTF. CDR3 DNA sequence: TGCGCCAGCAGCGTACCGGGACAGGGGGCTCGACCGGAGTACTATGGCTACACCTTC.

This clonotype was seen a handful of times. This CDR3 reads CASTRTSGRTEQFF. DNA for the CDR3: TGTGCCAGCACCCGGACTAGCGGGAGGACTGAGCAGTTCTTC. This chain links TRBV27 with TRBJ2-1; TRBD2 matches at 14 bases. CDR1 and CDR2 from the germline V gene are MNHEY and SMNVEV (reference sequence). CDR3 size: 14 residues. With V trimmed by 7 bases and J by 9 bases, 5 bases remained unmatched.

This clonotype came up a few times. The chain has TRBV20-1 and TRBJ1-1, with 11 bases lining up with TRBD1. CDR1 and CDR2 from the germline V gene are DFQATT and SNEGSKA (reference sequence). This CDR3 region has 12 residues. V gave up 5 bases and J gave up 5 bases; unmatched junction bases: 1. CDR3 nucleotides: TGCAGTGCTTGGGACAGGGGGACTGAAGCTTTCTTT. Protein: CSAWDRGTEAFF.

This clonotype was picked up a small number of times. CDR3 sequence reads: CSASRLEMQYF. The CDR3 coding sequence is TGCAGTGCTAGCCGACTAGAAATGCAGTATTTT. The genes are TRBV20-1 and TRBJ2-3, with D maybe TRBD2 (6 bases). The length of the CDR3 is 11 residues. Germline assignment: CDR1 DFQATT and CDR2 SNEGSKA (reference sequence). V lost 3 bases and J 11 bases, leaving 12 bases between the germline ends.

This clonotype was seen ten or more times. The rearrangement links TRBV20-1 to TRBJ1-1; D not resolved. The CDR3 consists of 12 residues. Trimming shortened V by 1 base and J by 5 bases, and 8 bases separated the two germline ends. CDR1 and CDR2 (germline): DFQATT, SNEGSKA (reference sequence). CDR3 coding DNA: TGCAGTGCTAGAGTCGGCCATACTGAAGCTTTCTTT. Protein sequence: CSARVGHTEAFF.

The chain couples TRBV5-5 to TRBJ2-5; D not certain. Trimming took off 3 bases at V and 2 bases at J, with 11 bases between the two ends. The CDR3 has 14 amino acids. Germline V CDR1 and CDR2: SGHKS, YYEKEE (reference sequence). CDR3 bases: TGTGCCAGCAGCTGGCTCGGGCCGCAAGAGACCCAGTACTTC. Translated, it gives CASSWLGPQETQYF.

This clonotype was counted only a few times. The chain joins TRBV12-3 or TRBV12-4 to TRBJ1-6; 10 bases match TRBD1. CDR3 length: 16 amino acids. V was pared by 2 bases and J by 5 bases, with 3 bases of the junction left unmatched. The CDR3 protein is CASSLYGTGDNSPLHF. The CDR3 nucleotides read TGTGCCAGCAGTTTATATGGGACAGGGGATAATTCACCCCTCCACTTT.

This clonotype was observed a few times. CDR3 sequence reads: CASNGSHPWGANVLTF. The CDR3 bases are TGCGCCAGCAACGGCAGTCACCCATGGGGGGCCAACGTCCTGACTTTC. The chain recombines TRBV5-1 with TRBJ2-6, with unresolved D. The CDR3 has 16 residues. CDR1 is SGHRS, CDR2 YFSETQ, per germline. Deletions cut 6 bases from V and 4 bases from J, with 17 bases between. The whole variable domain, filled in from reference TRBV5-1 and TRBJ2-6, reads KAGVTQTPRYLIKTRGQQVTLSCSPISGHRSVSWYQQTPGQGLQFLFEYFSETQRNKGNFPGRFSGRQFSNSRSEMNVSTLELGDSALYLCASNGSHPWGANVLTFGAGSRLTVL.

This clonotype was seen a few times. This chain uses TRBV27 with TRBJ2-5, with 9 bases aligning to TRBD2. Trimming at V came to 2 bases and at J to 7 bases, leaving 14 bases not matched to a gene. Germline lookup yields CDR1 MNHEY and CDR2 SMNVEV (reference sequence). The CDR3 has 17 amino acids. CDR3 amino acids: CASSLIYSGGPQGTQYF. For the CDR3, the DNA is TGTGCCAGCAGTTTAATTTATAGCGGGGGCCCCCAGGGGACCCAGTACTTC.

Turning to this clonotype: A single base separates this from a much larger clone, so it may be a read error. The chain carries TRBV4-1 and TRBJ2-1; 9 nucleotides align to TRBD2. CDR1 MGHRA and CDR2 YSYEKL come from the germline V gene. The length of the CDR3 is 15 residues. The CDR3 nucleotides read TGCCCCAGCAGCCAAAGTTCTACTAGCGGGAATGAGCAGTTCTTC. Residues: CPSSQSSTSGNEQFF.

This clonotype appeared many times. CDR3: CASSFGKKGLPGEQYF. The CDR3 nucleotides read TGTGCCAGCAGTTTCGGCAAAAAGGGGCTTCCGGGAGAGCAGTACTTC. This chain links TRBV12-3 or TRBV12-4 with TRBJ2-7; the D gene could be TRBD1 or TRBD2 (5 bases each). V was clipped by 3 bases and J by 7 bases, with 22 bases between them. CDR3 length: 16 residues.